This TCR beta chain was found in a study of cytomegalovirus exposure and HLA in healthy donors. Unrecorded immune exposures were likely, despite nominal health at sampling. PCR used 60 Vbeta primers and 13 Jbeta primers. Produced via immunoSEQ multiplex PCR; TCRdb's table is partial and in-frame only. This table holds 270,000 or so clones, 86% found once. As concerns this clone: Its antigen is still unknown.

Points from the study as a whole: Later on, an analysis tied roughly 17,000 TCR beta sequences to HLA alleles at 0.05 false discovery rate. When a later analysis compared HLA-associated TCR beta chains with equally common others, the HLA-associated chains turned out to be more clonally expanded and to have lower generation probabilities.

Germline assignment: CDR1 MNHNS and CDR2 SASEGT. The length of the CDR3 is 12 residues. The ends were cut back, 4 bases at V and 6 bases at J, with 9 bases in the middle. This chain uses TRBV6-1 with TRBJ1-1, with D unresolved. Sequencing was done on a sample of PBMCs. This clonotype was obtained from a man in his forties in good health and CMV-seropositive. The CDR3 is CASSGLLSEAFF. The CDR3 nucleotides are TGTGCCAGCAGTGGACTGCTCTCTGAAGCTTTCTTT.